The subject of this entry is one T cell receptor beta chain. Antigen: not known. This sample stems from a study of cytomegalovirus exposure and HLA in healthy donors. Findings of the study overall: Associated with cytomegalovirus, according to the listing, were about 160 TCR beta chains.

Germline V CDR1 and CDR2: SGHNT, YENEEA. CDR3 size: 13 residues. V was trimmed by 2 bases and J by 2 bases, leaving 7 bases between them. Produced via immunoSEQ multiplex PCR; TCRdb's table is partial and in-frame only. The sample shows around 300,000 clones, approximately 86% of them seen only once. The V gene is TRBV11-3, the J gene TRBJ2-7, with D hard to call. Sequencing used PBMCs. The TCR originated in a woman in her late teens or twenties in good health and CMV-seronegative. Here the CDR3 reads CASSLLPAYEQYF. The CDR3, as DNA: TGTGCCAGCAGCTTACTCCCAGCCTACGAGCAGTACTTC.